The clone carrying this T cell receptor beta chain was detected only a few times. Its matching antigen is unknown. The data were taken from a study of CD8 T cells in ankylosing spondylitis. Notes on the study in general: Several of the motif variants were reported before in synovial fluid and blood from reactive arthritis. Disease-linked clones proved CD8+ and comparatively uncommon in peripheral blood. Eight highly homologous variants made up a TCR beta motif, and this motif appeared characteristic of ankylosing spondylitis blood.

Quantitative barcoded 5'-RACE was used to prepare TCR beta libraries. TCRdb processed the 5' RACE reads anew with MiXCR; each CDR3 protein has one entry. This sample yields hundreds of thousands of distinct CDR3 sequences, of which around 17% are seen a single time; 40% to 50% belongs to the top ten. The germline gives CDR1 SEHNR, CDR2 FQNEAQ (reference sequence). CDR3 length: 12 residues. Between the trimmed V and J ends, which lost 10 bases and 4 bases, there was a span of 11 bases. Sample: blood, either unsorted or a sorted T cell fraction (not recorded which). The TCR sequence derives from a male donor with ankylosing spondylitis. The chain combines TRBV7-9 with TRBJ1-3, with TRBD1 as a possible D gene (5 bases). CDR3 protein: CATPGGGNTIYF. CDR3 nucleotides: TGTGCCACCCCTGGGGGGGGAAACACCATATATTTT.